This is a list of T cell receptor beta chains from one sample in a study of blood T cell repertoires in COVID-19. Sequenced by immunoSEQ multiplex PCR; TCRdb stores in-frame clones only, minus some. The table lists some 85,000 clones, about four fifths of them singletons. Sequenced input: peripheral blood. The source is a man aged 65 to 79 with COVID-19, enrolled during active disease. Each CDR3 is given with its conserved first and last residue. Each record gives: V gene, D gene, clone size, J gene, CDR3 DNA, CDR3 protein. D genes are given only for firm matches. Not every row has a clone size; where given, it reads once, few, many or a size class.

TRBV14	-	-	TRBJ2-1	TGTGCCAGCAGCCAAGGGTCTAGCTTTTACAATGAGCAGTTCTTC	CASSQGSSFYNEQFF
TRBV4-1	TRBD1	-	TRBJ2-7	TGCGCCAGCAGCCAAGAAAGAACAGGGGGCTTGTACGAGCAGTACTTC	CASSQERTGGLYEQYF
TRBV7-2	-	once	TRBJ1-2	TGTGCCAGCAGCCCCTCGCGGGATCTCTATGGCTACACCTTC	CASSPSRDLYGYTF
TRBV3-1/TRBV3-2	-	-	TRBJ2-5	TGTGCCAGCAGTCAAGATTTTCGGGGGTACCAAGAGACCCAGTACTTC	CASSQDFRGYQETQYF
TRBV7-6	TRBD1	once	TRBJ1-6	TGTGCCAGCAGCCGCGGACAGGGGAATTCACCCCTCCACTTT	CASSRGQGNSPLHF
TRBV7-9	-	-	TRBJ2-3	TGTGCCAGCAGTTCTAGCACAGATACGCAGTATTTT	CASSSSTDTQYF
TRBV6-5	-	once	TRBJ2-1	TGTGCCAGCAATTCGGGACAAAGCTACAATGAGCAGTTCTTC	CASNSGQSYNEQFF
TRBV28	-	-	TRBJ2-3	TGTGCCAGCACTCTAGGGGGCACAGATACGCAGTATTTT	CASTLGGTDTQYF
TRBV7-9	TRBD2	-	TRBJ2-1	TGTGCCAGCAGCTTAGGCGGGAGTGACTACAATGAGCAGTTCTTC	CASSLGGSDYNEQFF
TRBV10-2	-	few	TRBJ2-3	TGCGCCAGCAGTGGCTTGGCGGGCCTGGCAGATACGCAGTATTTT	CASSGLAGLADTQYF
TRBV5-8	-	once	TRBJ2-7	TGTGCCAGCAGAACAGCATCCTACGAGCAGTACTTC	CASRTASYEQYF
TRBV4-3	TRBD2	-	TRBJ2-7	TGCGCCAGCAGCCAATTAGCGGGAGGATTTTGGGAGCAGTACTTC	CASSQLAGGFWEQYF
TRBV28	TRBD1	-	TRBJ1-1	TGTGCCAGCAGTCTGCCCCCGGGACAGGGTATGACTGAAGCTTTCTTT	CASSLPPGQGMTEAFF
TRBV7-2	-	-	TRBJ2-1	TGTGCCAGCACCATCCAGGGGGGACCCCGAGGGAATGAGCAGTTCTTC	CASTIQGGPRGNEQFF
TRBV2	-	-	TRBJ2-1	TGTGCCAGCAGGAGAAACAATGAGCAGTTCTTC	CASRRNNEQFF
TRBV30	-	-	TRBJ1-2	TGTGCCTGGCAGGGGTCGGTCTATGGCTACACCTTC	CAWQGSVYGYTF
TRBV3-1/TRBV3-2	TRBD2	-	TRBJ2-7	TGTGCCAGCAGCCAAGGGGGGAGACTAGCGGGATCCTACGAGCAGTACTTC	CASSQGGRLAGSYEQYF
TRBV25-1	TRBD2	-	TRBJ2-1	TGTGCCAGCAGTGGATACCGGGGGGATGAGCAGTTCTTC	CASSGYRGDEQFF
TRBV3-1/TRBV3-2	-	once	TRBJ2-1	TGTGCCAGCAGCACCGGACAGAGCTCCTACAATGAGCAGTTCTTC	CASSTGQSSYNEQFF
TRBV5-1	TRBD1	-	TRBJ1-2	TGCGCCAGCAGCTTGGTGCCCGGGGACAGTAACTATGGCTACACCTTC	CASSLVPGDSNYGYTF
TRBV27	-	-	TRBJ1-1	TGTGCCAGCAGTTTCTCTTACTTAACCCTACAGGGTATTGAAGCTTTCTTT	CASSFSYLTLQGIEAFF
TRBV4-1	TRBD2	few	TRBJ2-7	TGCGCCAGCAGCCCGGGACTAGCGGGGATCTCCGAGCAGTACTTC	CASSPGLAGISEQYF
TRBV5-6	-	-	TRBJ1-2	TGTGCCAGCAGCTTGCGCCCAGGAAACTATGGCTACACCTTC	CASSLRPGNYGYTF
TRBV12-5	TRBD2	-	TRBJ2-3	TGTGCTAGCTCTTCTAGCGGGGGGAAGGTCGGCACAGATACGCAGTATTTT	CASSSSGGKVGTDTQYF
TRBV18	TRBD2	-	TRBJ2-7	TGTGCCAGCTCACCAAGGGGACTAGTTACTTCAGAGCAGTACTTC	CASSPRGLVTSEQYF
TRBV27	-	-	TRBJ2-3	TGTGCCAGCAATCCCCTTAGCACAGATACGCAGTATTTT	CASNPLSTDTQYF